These 25 T cell receptor beta chains were sequenced from one sample in a study of graft-versus-host responses after intestinal transplantation. Clones were read by immunoSEQ multiplex PCR, and TCRdb kept only the in-frame ones, dropping some. There are under 85,000 clones in the sample; about 90% occur only once, and approximately 1.3% lies in the top ten. No antigen has been assigned to these receptors. The material was unstimulated CD8+ T cells sorted from spleen or lymph node cells, obtained before intestinal transplant. The receptor set was obtained from a human donor who received an intestinal transplant.

The chain couples TRBV19 to TRBJ2-7; a weak D match, TRBD1 (6 bases). The V gene lost 1 base and the J gene lost 2 bases, with 9 bases spanning the gap. Germline V gives CDR1 LNHDA, CDR2 SQIVND (reference sequence). This CDR3 has 14 amino acids. The CDR3 DNA is TGTGCCAGTAGTATAGCACAGGGAGCCTACGAGCAGTACTTC. Translating gives CASSIAQGAYEQYF.

The chain has TRBV6-1 and TRBJ1-2; TRBD1 is a possible D gene (6 bases). Germline V gives CDR1 MNHNS, CDR2 SASEGT. Between the trimmed V and J ends, which lost 5 bases and 7 bases, there was a span of 14 bases. The CDR3 consists of 13 residues. CDR3 protein: CASSLPDSSGYTF. The CDR3 DNA is TGTGCCAGCAGTCTTCCGGACAGTAGTGGCTACACCTTC.

The chain carries TRBV9 and TRBJ2-1; 7 positions agree with TRBD1. This CDR3 has 14 amino acids. The V gene's germline CDR1 is SGDLS and CDR2 YYNGEE. The V segment lost 3 bases and the J segment 8 bases; nucleotides outside the gene matches: 8. Written as DNA, the CDR3 is TGTGCCAGCAGCGCAAACAGGGGTAGCGATGAGCAGTTCTTC. Amino acids: CASSANRGSDEQFF.

This chain uses TRBV6-5 with TRBJ1-1, with D possibly being TRBD1 (5 bases). CDR1 and CDR2 (germline): MNHEY, SVGAGI. V was pared by 2 bases and J by 0 bases, with 13 bases between. The CDR3 length is 16 residues. The CDR3 sequence: CASSYRVGGVNTEAFF. The CDR3 DNA is TGTGCCAGCAGTTACAGGGTCGGGGGTGTGAACACTGAAGCTTTCTTT.

The rearrangement uses TRBV2 and TRBJ2-7, with 7 nucleotides matching TRBD2. V shed 7 bases, J shed 4 bases, and the junction held 4 bases outside the gene matches. The CDR3 loop spans 12 amino acids. In germline, CDR1 is SNHLY, CDR2 FYNNEI. DNA of the CDR3: TGTGCCAGCACCCTACTAGCGTACGAGCAGTACTTC. This sequence encodes CASTLLAYEQYF. The whole variable domain, remainder taken from reference TRBV2 and TRBJ2-7, is EPEVTQTPSHQVTQMGQEVILRCVPISNHLYFYWYRQILGQKVEFLVSFYNNEISEKSEIFDDQFSVERPDGSNFTLKIRSTKLEDSAMYFCASTLLAYEQYFGPGTRLTVT.

The chain couples TRBV7-6 to TRBJ2-7, with a weak D call TRBD1 (6 bases). The germline V gene has CDR1 SGHVS and CDR2 FNYEAQ. The CDR3 is 17 residues long. V dropped 0 bases and J dropped 1 base, with 16 bases sitting between them. The CDR3 nucleotides are TGTGCCAGCAGCTTAGCAGGGGGTTTATCGGGGTCCTACGAGCAGTACTTC. Amino acids: CASSLAGGLSGSYEQYF.

The chain combines TRBV9 with TRBJ1-1, with D perhaps TRBD1 (6 bases). V was shortened by 4 bases and J by 7 bases, with 14 bases between the two germline ends. This CDR3 is 13 amino acids long. From germline, CDR1 is SGDLS and CDR2 YYNGEE. The CDR3 here is CASSPQQGYEAFF. CDR3 in DNA: TGTGCCAGCAGCCCCCAACAGGGATATGAAGCTTTCTTT.

CDR3 sequence: CASSAPGTDYGYTF. CDR3 nucleotide sequence: TGTGCCAGCAGCGCCCCCGGGACAGACTATGGCTACACCTTC. V and J are TRBV7-9 and TRBJ1-2; 7 nucleotides agree with TRBD1. With 5 bases clipped from V and 3 bases from J, the junction kept 6 bases outside the gene matches. CDR3 length: 14 amino acids. Germline V gene sequence: CDR1 SEHNR, CDR2 FQNEAQ (reference sequence).

The gene calls are TRBV27 and TRBJ2-1; 15 nucleotides agree with TRBD2. Germline assignment: CDR1 MNHEY and CDR2 SMNVEV (reference sequence). V was clipped by 3 bases and J by 10 bases; unmatched bases: 4. This CDR3 region has 15 residues. The CDR3 protein is CASSFGLAGGFEQFF. Written as DNA, the CDR3 is TGTGCCAGCAGTTTCGGACTAGCGGGGGGGTTCGAGCAGTTCTTC.

This clone was seen a single time. The rearrangement uses TRBV13 and TRBJ2-5; D is ambiguous. The closer fit of TRBJ2-7 to the DNA end suggests the J call may be wrong. This CDR3 spans 13 amino acids. Per the germline V gene, CDR1 is PRHDT and CDR2 is FYEKMQ (reference sequence). CDR3 in amino acids: CASSLRLSYEQYF. In DNA, the CDR3 is TGTGCCAGCAGCCTCAGGCTCTCCTACGAGCAGTACTTC.

The chain joins TRBV29-1 to TRBJ2-7, with D maybe TRBD1 (5 bases). This CDR3 comprises 12 residues. The V gene lost 6 bases and the J gene lost 0 bases, with 9 bases spanning the gap. CDR1 is SQVTM, CDR2 ANQGSEA, per germline. The CDR3 loop reads CSVTESSYEQYF. CDR3 coding DNA: TGCAGCGTGACAGAGAGCTCCTACGAGCAGTACTTC.

The V and J genes are TRBV7-9 and TRBJ2-1, with a tentative D call TRBD1 (5 bases). Germline lookup yields CDR1 SEHNR and CDR2 FQNEAQ (reference sequence). The ends were cut back, 1 base at V and 10 bases at J, with 11 bases in the middle. This CDR3 spans 13 amino acids. As DNA, the CDR3 is TGTGCCAGCAGCTTAGTTGGGGCAATAGAGCAGTTCTTC. Translating gives CASSLVGAIEQFF.

The V and J genes are TRBV5-1 and TRBJ2-3; D perhaps matches TRBD2 (6 bases). The germline V and J ends were trimmed by 2 bases and 4 bases, with 14 bases remaining between them. The CDR3 has 15 amino acids. Germline assignment: CDR1 SGHRS and CDR2 YFSETQ. The CDR3 DNA is TGCGCCAGCAGCTTAGGTGGCGGGGAATCAGATACGCAGTATTTT. This codes for CASSLGGGESDTQYF.

The chain uses TRBV5-1 and TRBJ2-5, with 7 nucleotides matching TRBD2. In germline, CDR1 is SGHRS, CDR2 YFSETQ. This CDR3 is built from 13 residues. Trimming cost V 2 bases and J 5 bases; bases outside gene matches: 3. CDR3 in DNA: TGCGCCAGCAGCTTCCCTAGCGGTGAGACCCAGTACTTC. Protein: CASSFPSGETQYF.

This clone showed up just once. This chain uses TRBV11-2 with TRBJ2-3, with 8 bases identical to TRBD2. V dropped 1 base and J dropped 2; count of bases not matched to a gene: 5. The CDR3 runs to 16 residues. Germline-derived CDR1 and CDR2 are SGHAT and FQNNGV. The CDR3 DNA follows: TGTGCCAGCAGCTTAGTGGTGCGGGGGGTCACAGATACGCAGTATTTT. Its translation: CASSLVVRGVTDTQYF.

This chain links TRBV7-3 with TRBJ2-1; perhaps TRBD2 as D (7 bases). Trimming removed 0 bases from V and 7 bases from J, with 13 bases in between. There are 15 residues in the CDR3. Germline lookup yields CDR1 SGHTA and CDR2 FQGTGA. The CDR3 coding sequence is TGTGCCAGCAGCTTAACGGGGGGGCTGTTTAATGAGCAGTTCTTC. Translating gives CASSLTGGLFNEQFF.

The chain has TRBV11-2 and TRBJ2-3; TRBD2 is a possible D gene (6 bases). Trimming stripped 4 bases from V and 9 bases from J, with 11 bases between. Per the germline V gene, CDR1 is SGHAT and CDR2 is FQNNGV. The CDR3 loop spans 12 amino acids. The CDR3 loop reads CASSSLAETQYF. The CDR3, as DNA: TGTGCCAGCAGCTCCTTAGCGGAAACGCAGTATTTT.

The CDR3: CASSGVTGIGYTF. The CDR3 coding sequence is TGTGCCAGCAGTGGGGTGACAGGGATCGGCTACACCTTC. The genes are TRBV2 and TRBJ1-2, with 7 bases fitting TRBD1. Trimming took 4 bases from V and 8 from J; bases not matched to a gene: 7. This CDR3 spans 13 amino acids. In germline, CDR1 is SNHLY, CDR2 FYNNEI.

Only a few counts were recorded for this clone. The junction shows a germline mismatch at one end, possibly a read error. This chain uses TRBV2 with TRBJ2-7; perhaps TRBD1 as D (6 bases). Looked up from germline, CDR1 is SNHLY and CDR2 is FYNNEI. The CDR3 covers 8 residues. The CDR3 reads CASGGGRF. The CDR3 DNA is TGTGCCAGCGGGGGCGGGCGTTTC.

The chain uses TRBV13 and TRBJ2-5; 12 bases fit TRBD2. This CDR3 comprises 17 residues. Unmatched junction bases numbered 9, after V lost 4 bases and J lost 3 bases. Germline CDR1 is PRHDT and CDR2 is FYEKMQ (reference sequence). The CDR3, as DNA: TGTGCCAGCAGCTCAGAAACTAGCGGGGGGAAAGAAGAGACCCAGTACTTC. This encodes CASSSETSGGKEETQYF.

This clone was counted once. V usage is TRBV27 and J usage is TRBJ1-2; maybe TRBD1 (6 bases). V was trimmed by 6 bases and J by 0 bases, leaving 14 bases between them. Germline V gene data show CDR1 as MNHEY and CDR2 as SMNVEV (reference sequence). The CDR3 totals 15 residues. Written as DNA, the CDR3 is TGTGCCAGCAGCCCGGGACACCAAGCTAACTATGGCTACACCTTC. This gives the protein CASSPGHQANYGYTF.

The V call is TRBV27, the J call TRBJ1-1; D might be TRBD1 (5 bases). Germline CDR1 MNHEY, CDR2 SMNVEV (reference sequence). The ends were cut back, 4 bases at V and 4 bases at J, with 10 bases in the middle. This CDR3 contains 13 residues. The CDR3 nucleotides are TGTGCCAGCAGTTCCCTAGGGGCCACTGAAGCTTTCTTT. It yields the protein CASSSLGATEAFF.

This rearrangement joins TRBV6-5 to TRBJ1-1; TRBD1 matches 8 bases. The CDR3 sequence is 16 residues long. Germline values: CDR1 MNHEY, CDR2 SVGAGI. V was clipped by 2 bases and J by 4 bases; unmatched bases: 9. CDR3 nucleotides: TGTGCCAGCAGTTACCGGCAGGGGGCGCTTGGCACTGAAGCTTTCTTT. This translates into CASSYRQGALGTEAFF.

This chain uses TRBV29-1 with TRBJ2-2; perhaps TRBD1 as D (6 bases). The CDR3 has 15 amino acids. Germline CDR1 is SQVTM and CDR2 is ANQGSEA. Trimming left V 1 base short and J 4 bases short, with 13 bases between. CDR3 DNA sequence: TGCAGCGTTGAAGGGGCAGGGGACGGCACCGGGGAGCTGTTTTTT. This gives the protein CSVEGAGDGTGELFF.

The V call is TRBV6-1, the J call TRBJ2-7; D gene ambiguous. The CDR3 is made up of 11 amino acids. Trimming shortened V by 4 bases and J by 4 bases, and 5 bases separated the two germline ends. The germline gives CDR1 MNHNS, CDR2 SASEGT. Written as DNA, the CDR3 is TGTGCCAGCAGTGGGAGTTACGAGCAGTACTTC. It specifies CASSGSYEQYF.